The sequence of this TCR beta chain was determined in a study of control samples from healthy donors and cancer patients (dated by TCRdb to about 2020). Trimmed from V: 1 base; trimmed from J: 6 bases; junction bases lacking a gene match: 9. The CDR3, from cysteine to phenylalanine, totals 18 residues. Kept here is only the CDR3 DNA, which spans 54 bases and is read in frame from base 1. CDR1 and CDR2 are read off the germline V gene (reference sequence) as LNHDA and SQIVND. Remarks on this clone: No antigen is known for it. One base away there is no much larger clone; base qualities are not given.

The receptor library was made with the immunoSEQ multiplex PCR assay. The source is immuneACCESS, and TCRdb retained only in-frame sequences with V and J called. Part of the clones is not carried over; for the studies checked, unresolved V genes explain less than half of this, and the remainder is unexplained. The sample table lists approximately 69,000 clones, 89% of them with a count of one. In total, the top ten clones hold less than 6.5% of the sample. The chain is encoded by TRBV19 joined to TRBJ2-2, and 12 junction bases match TRBD2. The sequence was collected from a man aged 55-75 years with colorectal cancer. The sequenced sample consisted of PBMCs. The CDR3 protein: CASSIAYLAGGQAGELFF. The DNA sequence reads TGTGCCAGTAGTATAGCCTATCTAGCGGGGGGGCAGGCCGGGGAGCTGTTTTTT.